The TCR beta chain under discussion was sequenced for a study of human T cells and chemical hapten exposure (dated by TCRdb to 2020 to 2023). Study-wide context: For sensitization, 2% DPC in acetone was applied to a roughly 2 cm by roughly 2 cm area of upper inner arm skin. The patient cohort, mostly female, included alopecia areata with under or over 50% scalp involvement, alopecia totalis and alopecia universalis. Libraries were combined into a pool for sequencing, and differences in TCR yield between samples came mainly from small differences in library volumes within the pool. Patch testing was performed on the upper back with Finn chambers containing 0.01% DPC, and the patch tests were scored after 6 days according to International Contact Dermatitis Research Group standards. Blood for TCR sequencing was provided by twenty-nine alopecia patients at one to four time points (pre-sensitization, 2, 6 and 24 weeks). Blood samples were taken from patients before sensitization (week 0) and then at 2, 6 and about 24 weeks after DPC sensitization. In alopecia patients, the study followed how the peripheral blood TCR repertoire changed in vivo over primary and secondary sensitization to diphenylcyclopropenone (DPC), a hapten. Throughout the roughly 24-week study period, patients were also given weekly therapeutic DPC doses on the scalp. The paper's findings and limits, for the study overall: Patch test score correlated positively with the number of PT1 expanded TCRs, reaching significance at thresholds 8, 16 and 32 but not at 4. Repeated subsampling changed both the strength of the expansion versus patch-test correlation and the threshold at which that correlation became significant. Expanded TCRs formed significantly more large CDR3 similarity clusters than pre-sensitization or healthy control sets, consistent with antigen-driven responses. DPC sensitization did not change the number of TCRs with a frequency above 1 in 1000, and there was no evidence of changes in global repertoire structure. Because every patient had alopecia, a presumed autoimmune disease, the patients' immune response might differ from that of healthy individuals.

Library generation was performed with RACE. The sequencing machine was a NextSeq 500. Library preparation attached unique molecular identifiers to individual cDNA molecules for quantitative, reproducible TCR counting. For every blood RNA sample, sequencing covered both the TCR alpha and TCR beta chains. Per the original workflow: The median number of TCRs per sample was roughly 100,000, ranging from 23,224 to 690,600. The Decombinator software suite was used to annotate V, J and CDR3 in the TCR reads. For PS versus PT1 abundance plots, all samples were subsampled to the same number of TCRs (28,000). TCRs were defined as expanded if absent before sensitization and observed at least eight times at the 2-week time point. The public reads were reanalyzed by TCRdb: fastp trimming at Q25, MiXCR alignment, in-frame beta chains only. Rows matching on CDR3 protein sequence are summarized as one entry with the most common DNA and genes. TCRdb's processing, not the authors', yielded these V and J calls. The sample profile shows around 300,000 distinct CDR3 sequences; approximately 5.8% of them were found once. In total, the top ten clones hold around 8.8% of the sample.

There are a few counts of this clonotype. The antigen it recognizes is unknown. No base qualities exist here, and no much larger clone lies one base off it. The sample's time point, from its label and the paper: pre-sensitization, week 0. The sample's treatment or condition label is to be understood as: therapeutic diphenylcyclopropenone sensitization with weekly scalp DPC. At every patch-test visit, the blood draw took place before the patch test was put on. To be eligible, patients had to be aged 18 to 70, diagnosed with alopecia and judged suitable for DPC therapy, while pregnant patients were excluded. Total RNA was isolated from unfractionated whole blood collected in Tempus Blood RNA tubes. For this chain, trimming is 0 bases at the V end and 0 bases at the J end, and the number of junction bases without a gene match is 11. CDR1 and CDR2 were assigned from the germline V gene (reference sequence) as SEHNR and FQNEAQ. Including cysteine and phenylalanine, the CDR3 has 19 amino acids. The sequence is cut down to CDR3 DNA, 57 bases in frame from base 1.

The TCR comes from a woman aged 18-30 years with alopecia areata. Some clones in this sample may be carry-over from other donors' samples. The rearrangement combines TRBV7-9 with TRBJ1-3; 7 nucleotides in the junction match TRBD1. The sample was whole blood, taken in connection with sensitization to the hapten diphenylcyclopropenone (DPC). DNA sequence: TGTGCCAGCAGCTTAGCCAGGTCGTTACAGGGGACCTCTGGAAACACCATATATTTT. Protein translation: CASSLARSLQGTSGNTIYF.